What follows is one TCR beta chain and its context. What it binds is not known. The data originate from a study of Ad26.COV2.S vaccination and SARS-CoV-2 variants. As for the study in general: The donor belonged to the COV1001 Ad26.COV2.S trial arm. Intramuscular Ad26.COV2.S at 5x10^10 or 1x10^11 viral particles.

Findings and limits, study-wide: Placebo recipients showed lower spike-specific TCR breadth than vaccinees. Possibly, TCR breadth and depth analyses underestimated total T cell responses.

Using immunoSEQ multiplex PCR, the repertoire was profiled, and TCRdb retains in-frame clones only, with some absent. The sample gives about 480,000 clones, around nine tenths of which show up once; 9.5% to 15% is in the top ten. Indicated treatment: roughly 20 received Ad26.COV2.S at low or high dose, single or two shots; about 5 received placebo; per-sample allocation not given. All samples were drawn on day 63, counting from the first vaccine or placebo injection. V shed 2 bases and J 4 bases; nucleotides not matched to a gene: 9. Germline CDR1 and CDR2: GTSNPN and SVGIG (reference sequence). The CDR3 runs 17 residues.

This sequence joins TRBV30 and TRBJ1-6; 9 bases are shared with TRBD1. The receptor's source is a person aged 18-65 years who received the Ad26.COV2.S COVID-19 vaccine or a placebo. Sequences were derived from peripheral blood, sampled in a trial of Ad26.COV2.S vaccine versus placebo. The CDR3 here is CAWSPGVTGGYNSPLHF. CDR3 nucleotides: TGTGCCTGGAGTCCCGGGGTGACAGGGGGGTATAATTCACCCCTCCACTTT.